This entry lists 32 T cell receptor beta chains sequenced from one sample in a study of CD8 T cells in ankylosing spondylitis. TCRdb redid the calling of the 5' RACE reads with MiXCR, one entry per CDR3 protein. Among 310,000 or so distinct CDR3 sequences, 15% to 20% were seen once, and the ten largest hold roughly 8%. Input material: blood, either unsorted or a sorted T cell fraction (not recorded which). These receptors originate from a male donor with ankylosing spondylitis or in good health (not recorded which).

The chain combines TRBV3-1 with TRBJ1-5, with D uncertain. Trimming took 0 bases from V and 9 from J, leaving 12 bases between them. CDR1 is LGHDT, CDR2 YNNKEL, per germline (reference sequence). The CDR3 has 14 amino acids. CDR3 sequence reads: CASSQDSVARPQHF. In nucleotides, the CDR3 is TGTGCCAGCAGCCAAGATTCCGTCGCCAGGCCCCAGCATTTT.

The chain recombines TRBV21-1 with TRBJ1-2. TRBV21-1 is a pseudogene segment. The CDR3 extends over 16 amino acids. CDR3 loop: CASSSRGWYSNYGYTF. The CDR3 nucleotides read TGTGCCAGCAGCTCCCGCGGTTGGTACTCTAACTATGGCTACACCTTC.

The chain is built from TRBV28 and TRBJ2-2; TRBD2 aligns across 8 bases. Germline loops: CDR1 MDHEN, CDR2 SYDVKM. The length of the CDR3 is 17 residues. The V gene end was trimmed by 6 bases and the J gene end by 6 bases; junction bases not matched to a gene: 15. CDR3 coding DNA: TGTGCCAGCAGCCTATCGGGGTTAGCGGGGCGGGCCGGGGAGCTGTTTTTT. Protein sequence: CASSLSGLAGRAGELFF.

This clonotype appeared many times. The V and J genes are TRBV4-1 and TRBJ2-3; D call uncertain. This CDR3 region has 14 residues. Germline assignment: CDR1 MGHRA and CDR2 YSYEKL. V lost 0 bases and J lost 1, with 5 bases in between. The CDR3 DNA follows: TGCGCCAGCAGCCAAGATTGGGGCACAGATACGCAGTATTTT. This encodes CASSQDWGTDTQYF.

In nucleotides, the CDR3 is TGCAGTGCATCCCCGGGAGACTTTATAGGCGGGGAGCTGTTTTTT. It translates to CSASPGDFIGGELFF. The gene calls are TRBV20-1 and TRBJ2-2; D perhaps matches TRBD2 (6 bases). This CDR3 comprises 15 residues. With 6 bases removed from V and 7 bases from J, the gap between germline ends came to 21 bases. Germline V gene lookup returns CDR1 DFQATT and CDR2 SNEGSKA (reference sequence).

This clonotype was picked up a small number of times. V usage is TRBV6-1 and J usage is TRBJ1-5; D possibly corresponds to TRBD1 (6 bases). This CDR3 is 17 amino acids long. V was clipped by 7 bases and J by 2 bases, with 21 bases between them. The V gene's germline CDR1 is MNHNS and CDR2 SASEGT. CDR3 amino acids: CASTDRSGGIGNQPQHF. The DNA for the CDR3 is TGTGCCAGCACCGACAGGTCGGGAGGTATAGGCAATCAGCCCCAGCATTTT.

This clonotype occurred many times. In nucleotides, the CDR3 is TGTGCCAGCAGCTGGGGGACAGTTAACTATGGCTACACCTTC. Amino acids: CASSWGTVNYGYTF. This sequence joins TRBV5-4 and TRBJ1-2; 7 bases align to TRBD1. The trim removed 3 bases at V and 1 base at J, leaving 3 bases unmatched. CDR1 SGHNT and CDR2 YYREEE come from the germline V gene (reference sequence). This CDR3 is 14 amino acids long.

This clonotype occurred a few times. The chain carries TRBV20-1 and TRBJ1-5; perhaps TRBD1 as D (6 bases). This CDR3 comprises 15 residues. Trimming removed 3 bases at V and 2 bases at J, with 14 bases between. Germline assignment: CDR1 DFQATT and CDR2 SNEGSKA (reference sequence). For the CDR3, the DNA is TGCAGTGCTAGGACCCGGGGGGCAGGCAATCAGCCCCAGCATTTT. This sequence encodes CSARTRGAGNQPQHF.

The rearrangement links TRBV20-1 to TRBJ2-7; tentatively, D is TRBD1 or TRBD2 (5 bases each). The CDR3 is made up of 12 amino acids. CDR1 and CDR2 from the germline V gene are DFQATT and SNEGSKA (reference sequence). Trimming removed 3 bases from V and 3 bases from J, with 9 bases in between. The CDR3: CSASLGGYEQYV. The CDR3 bases are TGCAGTGCTAGCCTTGGGGGCTACGAGCAGTACGTC.

V usage is TRBV5-1 and J usage is TRBJ2-1; D not resolved. V lost 0 bases to trimming and J lost 6 bases, with 10 bases between them. Germline V gene sequence: CDR1 SGHRS, CDR2 YFSETQ. This CDR3 is 14 amino acids long. CDR3 sequence (DNA): TGCGCCAGCAGCTTGGTTATGGGCGGCAATGAGCAGTTCTTC. It codes for CASSLVMGGNEQFF. Full variable domain (remainder filled in from reference TRBV5-1 and TRBJ2-1): KAGVTQTPRYLIKTRGQQVTLSCSPISGHRSVSWYQQTPGQGLQFLFEYFSETQRNKGNFPGRFSGRQFSNSRSEMNVSTLELGDSALYLCASSLVMGGNEQFFGPGTRLTVL.

This clonotype came up a few times. The chain employs TRBV5-1 and TRBJ1-2; D not certain. Looked up from germline, CDR1 is SGHRS and CDR2 is YFSETQ. Trimming removed 0 bases from V and 3 bases from J, with 9 bases in between. This CDR3 has 14 residues. This CDR3 is CASSLDASDYGYTF. For the CDR3, the DNA is TGCGCCAGCAGCTTGGACGCGAGCGACTATGGCTACACCTTC.

The rearrangement joins TRBV18 to TRBJ2-1; TRBD2 is a possible D gene (5 bases). Deletions cut 5 bases from V and 7 bases from J, with 18 bases between. Germline-derived CDR1 and CDR2 are KGHSH and LQKENI. CDR3 length equals 15 residues. The CDR3 here is CASSAPERVRNEQFF. The CDR3 bases are TGTGCCAGCTCAGCCCCGGAGAGGGTCAGGAATGAGCAGTTCTTC.

The gene calls are TRBV27 and TRBJ2-7; maybe TRBD2 (6 bases). Germline lookup yields CDR1 MNHEY and CDR2 SMNVEV (reference sequence). The V end lost 8 bases, the J end lost 0 bases, and 11 bases lay between the germline ends. There are 13 residues in the CDR3. The CDR3 DNA follows: TGTGCCAGCTCACGGGGGTTCTCCTACGAGCAGTACGTC. It codes for CASSRGFSYEQYV.

A few counts support this clonotype. The rearrangement joins TRBV5-1 to TRBJ1-1, with D unresolved. The V end was cut by 5 bases, the J end by 11 bases, with 16 bases between. There are 12 residues in the CDR3. CDR1 SGHRS and CDR2 YFSETQ come from the germline V gene. The CDR3 DNA is TGCGCCAGCAGTTTGTCTGGGGTTCAGGCTTTCTTT. Encoded protein: CASSLSGVQAFF.

The rearrangement joins TRBV28 to TRBJ2-7; weak D call: TRBD1 (5 bases). Germline V gene data show CDR1 as MDHEN and CDR2 as SYDVKM. There are 13 residues in the CDR3. The V and J ends lost 4 bases and 3 bases respectively, with 10 bases between them. For the CDR3, the DNA is TGTGCCAGCAGTTCACAGGACCTCTACGAGCAGTACGTC. Translating gives CASSSQDLYEQYV.

This clonotype showed up many times. V usage is TRBV28 and J usage is TRBJ1-6; D is possibly TRBD1 (5 bases). The CDR3 is made up of 15 amino acids. V was cut by 5 bases and J by 6 bases, with 14 bases left in between. CDR1 MDHEN and CDR2 SYDVKM come from the germline V gene. The CDR3 spells CASSPPGRVNSPLHF. The CDR3 nucleotides are TGTGCCAGCAGTCCTCCGGGACGGGTTAATTCACCCCTCCACTTT.

The sample holds a few counts of this clonotype. The chain employs TRBV11-2 and TRBJ2-7, with 7 nucleotides matching TRBD1. With V trimmed by 5 bases and J by 5 bases, 12 bases remained unmatched. CDR1 is SGHAT and CDR2 is FQNNGV in the germline V gene. CDR3 length: 15 amino acids. For the CDR3, the DNA is TGTGCCAGCAGCCCCTACCGGACAGGCGGCCACGAGCAGTACGTC. Its protein is CASSPYRTGGHEQYV.

A few counts support this clonotype. This rearrangement joins TRBV5-1 to TRBJ1-4; 10 bases match TRBD1. Germline lookup yields CDR1 SGHRS and CDR2 YFSETQ. The CDR3 has 16 amino acids. J lost 7 bases, V lost 1 base, and 7 bases had no gene match. The DNA of the CDR3 is TGCGCCAGCAGCTTGCAGGGGACAGGGGAGGGTGAAAAACTGTTTTTT. It specifies CASSLQGTGEGEKLFF.

The CDR3 DNA sequence: TGTGCCAGCAGTTACTCGAGAGGGGACAGTTCTTATAATTCACCCCTCCACTTT. Amino acids: CASSYSRGDSSYNSPLHF. This rearrangement joins TRBV6-5 to TRBJ1-6, with 7 bases identical to TRBD1. Per germline, CDR1 MNHEY and CDR2 SVGAGI. Germline trimming cut 0 bases from V and 4 bases from J; bases unmatched to any gene: 9. The CDR3 has 18 residues.

This clonotype turned up a few times. The chain has TRBV7-7 and TRBJ2-7; a possible D gene is TRBD1 (5 bases). The CDR3 contains 10 residues. Germline CDR1 and CDR2: SSHAT and FNYEAQ (reference sequence). The V end lost 11 bases, the J end lost 3 bases, and 8 bases lay between the germline ends. The CDR3 DNA reads TGTGCCCATACAGGCTACGAGCAGTACGTC. This gives the protein CAHTGYEQYV.

CDR3 nucleotide sequence: TGTGCCAGCAGACCTATCCCAGCGGGAGGGCGAGAGCAGTTCTTC. Protein: CASRPIPAGGREQFF. The chain uses TRBV28 and TRBJ2-1, with TRBD2 identical over 10 bases. Germline-derived CDR1 and CDR2 are MDHEN and SYDVKM. V trimming: 6 bases; J trimming: 10 bases; junction bases outside the gene matches: 12. This CDR3 spans 15 amino acids.

J is TRBJ2-1 and V is TRBV28; possibly TRBD1 or TRBD2 for D (5 bases each). The V end was cut by 4 bases, the J end by 4 bases, with 17 bases between. The V gene's germline CDR1 is MDHEN and CDR2 SYDVKM. There are 16 residues in the CDR3. The CDR3 DNA sequence: TGTGCCAGCAGTTCGGCCGGGACGGCCGCTTACAATGAGCAGTTCTTC. Its translation is CASSSAGTAAYNEQFF. The full variable domain, rest sourced from reference TRBV28 and TRBJ2-1, is DVKVTQSSRYLVKRTGEKVFLECVQDMDHENMFWYRQDPGLGLRLIYFSYDVKMKEKGDIPEGYSVSREKKERFSLILESASTNQTSMYLCASSSAGTAAYNEQFFGPGTRLTVL.

The chain combines TRBV20-1 with TRBJ1-5; D not resolved. V lost 7 bases and J lost 2, with 15 bases in between. In germline, CDR1 is DFQATT, CDR2 SNEGSKA (reference sequence). This CDR3 is built from 14 residues. CDR3 sequence reads: CSVDSKIGNQPQHF. CDR3 coding DNA: TGCAGTGTTGATTCCAAAATTGGCAATCAGCCCCAGCATTTT.

This clonotype has only a few counts. This chain uses TRBV3-1 with TRBJ2-1; D may correspond to TRBD1 or TRBD2 (5 bases each). The CDR3 spans 13 residues. Germline V gene sequence: CDR1 LGHDT, CDR2 YNNKEL (reference sequence). Trimming took 1 base from V and 8 from J, leaving 9 bases between them. CDR3 coding DNA: TGTGCCAGCAGCCAAGCGGGGACGGATGAGCAGTTCTTC. Translation gives CASSQAGTDEQFF.

This chain connects TRBV24-1 to TRBJ2-3; D is unresolved. V was trimmed by 5 bases and J by 3 bases, leaving 14 bases between them. The CDR3 totals 15 residues. From germline, CDR1 is KGHDR and CDR2 SFDVKD. The chain's CDR3 is CATSAPHDGTDTQYF. CDR3 in DNA: TGTGCCACCAGTGCCCCCCACGATGGAACAGATACGCAGTATTTT.

The chain combines TRBV5-1 with TRBJ2-5; a possible D gene is TRBD1 (6 bases). V was pared by 1 base and J by 4 bases, with 14 bases between. Germline CDR1 SGHRS, CDR2 YFSETQ. This CDR3 is built from 15 residues. CDR3 loop: CASSLWGQGLETQYF. CDR3 in DNA: TGCGCCAGCAGCTTGTGGGGGCAGGGGCTAGAGACCCAGTACTTC.

This clonotype has more than one count but fewer than ten. The genes are TRBV5-1 and TRBJ2-2, with TRBD2 matching over 7 bases. V was pared by 4 bases and J by 0 bases, with 9 bases of the junction left unmatched. In germline, CDR1 is SGHRS, CDR2 YFSETQ. The CDR3 totals 17 residues. CDR3 sequence: CASSPPLAPPNTGELFF. The DNA for the CDR3 is TGCGCCAGCAGCCCCCCACTAGCGCCTCCGAACACCGGGGAGCTGTTTTTT. Variable domain in full (rest from reference TRBV5-1 and TRBJ2-2): KAGVTQTPRYLIKTRGQQVTLSCSPISGHRSVSWYQQTPGQGLQFLFEYFSETQRNKGNFPGRFSGRQFSNSRSEMNVSTLELGDSALYLCASSPPLAPPNTGELFFGEGSRLTVL.

With respect to this clonotype: The germline gene is not matched at one end of the junction; a read error may be the cause. The chain couples TRBV2 to TRBJ2-1, with TRBD2 identical over 12 bases. CDR3 length equals 18 residues. Germline V gene data show CDR1 as SNHLY and CDR2 as FYNNEI. CDR3 loop: CAISSRPILAGGYNEQFF. CDR3 bases: TGTGCCATCAGTTCCCGCCCCATACTAGCGGGGGGCTACAATGAGCAGTTCTTC.

The gene calls are TRBV23-1 and TRBJ1-6; possibly TRBD1 for D (6 bases). TRBV23-1 falls under the ORF class, with uncertain function. V was trimmed by 2 bases and J by 7 bases, leaving 12 bases between them. The CDR3 length is 15 residues. CDR3 nucleotides: TGCGCCAGCAGTCAAGGGGGACACCAGAATTCACCCCTCCACTTT. Amino acids: CASSQGGHQNSPLHF.

This chain links TRBV2 with TRBJ2-7; a weak D match, TRBD2 (6 bases). This CDR3 is built from 13 residues. Germline-derived CDR1 and CDR2 are SNHLY and FYNNEI. V was clipped by 5 bases and J by 4 bases, with 12 bases between them. CDR3 region: CASSPGLLYEQYV. The CDR3 nucleotides read TGTGCCAGCAGTCCGGGACTGCTTTACGAGCAGTACGTC.

The gene calls are TRBV20-1 and TRBJ2-7, with a weak D call TRBD1 (5 bases). CDR3 size: 15 residues. Trimming stripped 0 bases from V and 0 bases from J, with 12 bases between. Germline assignment: CDR1 DFQATT and CDR2 SNEGSKA (reference sequence). Written as DNA, the CDR3 is TGCAGTGCTAGAGATGACAGAAGGAGCTCCTACGAGCAGTACGTC. The encoded protein is CSARDDRRSSYEQYV.

This clonotype was detected a few times. V usage is TRBV3-1 and J usage is TRBJ2-5; the match to TRBD1 covers 7 bases. Germline CDR1 and CDR2: LGHDT and YNNKEL (reference sequence). The V gene end was trimmed by 0 bases and the J gene end by 5 bases; junction bases not matched to a gene: 9. CDR3 length equals 16 residues. CDR3 residues: CASSQDPGQFVETQYF. CDR3 DNA sequence: TGTGCCAGCAGCCAAGATCCGGGACAGTTCGTTGAGACCCAGTACTTC.